This T cell receptor (beta chain) emerged from a study of neoadjuvant anti-PD-1 for oral cavity cancer. Study-level findings and limits: After neoadjuvant nivolumab, PBMC T cell clonality was significantly higher in non-responders than responders. TCR analyses covered only a few patients per response group.

As for this clone: No antigen is known for it.

The time point: after neoadjuvant nivolumab, at surgical resection. Assay: immunoSEQ multiplex PCR; the TCRdb copy retains only in-frame clones and omits some. The sample holds over 65,000 clones, about 90% seen once. This specimen was PBMCs, taken after nivolumab (anti-PD-1) treatment. This receptor was identified in a person aged 40 to 85 with oral cavity squamous cell carcinoma.

CDR3 in DNA: TGTGCCAGTGACGTCCCGGGACAGGGTCTTGGGGGTCAGTTCTTC. This codes for CASDVPGQGLGGQFF. The chain carries TRBV19 and TRBJ2-1; TRBD1 matches 9 bases. CDR3 length equals 15 residues. Germline CDR1 reads LNHDA; CDR2 reads SQIVND (reference sequence). With 8 bases clipped from V and 13 bases from J, the junction kept 18 bases outside the gene matches. The variable domain in full, with the rest retrieved from reference TRBV19 and TRBJ2-1, is DGGITQSPKYLFRKEGQNVTLSCEQNLNHDAMYWYRQDPGQGLRLIYYSQIVNDFQKGDIAEGYSVSREKKESFPLTVTSAQKNPTAFYLCASDVPGQGLGGQFFGPGTRLTVL.